The entry below describes one T cell receptor beta chain. This sample was included in a study of blood T cell repertoires in COVID-19. Individuals drawn from about two dozen US areas were roughly 18 to 95 years old. Only in-frame clones appear in the TCRdb table, and some are missing; sequencing was by immunoSEQ multiplex PCR. The sample shows approximately 210,000 clones, 80% to 85% of them seen only once. The CDR3 runs to 17 residues. CDR1 and CDR2 from the germline V gene are LNHDA and SQIVND (reference sequence). The V end lost 3 bases, the J end lost 4 bases, and 21 bases lay between the germline ends.

The sample consisted of PBMCs or T cells enriched from blood (not recorded which). This receptor was taken from a woman aged 45-60 years with acute COVID-19. The chain recombines TRBV19 with TRBJ1-2; TRBD1 might be the D (6 bases). CDR3 sequence reads: CASSILGKPDRTYGYTF. DNA of the CDR3: TGTGCCAGTAGTATTTTGGGGAAACCCGACAGGACCTATGGCTACACCTTC.